The 12 T cell receptor beta chains given below trace back to one sample, sequenced in a study of shared T cell receptors in the human thymus. The table came from immunoSEQ multiplex PCR; TCRdb's copy has only in-frame clones and leaves some out. The table has about 660,000 clones, roughly 90% seen once. This sample also belongs to another study, concerning human thymus T cells.

Input material: thymocytes. These receptors were obtained from a boy in the first two years of life with a congenital heart defect.

The V gene is TRBV13, the J gene TRBJ2-3; 7 bases are a match to TRBD2. The V gene's germline CDR1 is PRHDT and CDR2 FYEKMQ (reference sequence). V shed 6 bases, J shed 4 bases, and the junction held 22 bases outside the gene matches. The CDR3 loop spans 19 amino acids. CDR3 sequence: CASSKPQAAAGWAADTQYF. CDR3 coding DNA: TGTGCCAGCAGTAAACCCCAAGCGGCAGCGGGATGGGCTGCAGATACGCAGTATTTT.

The table lists this clone with a count of one. The rearrangement joins TRBV27 to TRBJ2-5; 15 positions agree with TRBD2. The germline V gene has CDR1 MNHEY and CDR2 SMNVEV (reference sequence). This CDR3 has 18 amino acids. The V gene end was trimmed by 0 bases and the J gene end by 5 bases; junction bases not matched to a gene: 7. CDR3 nucleotide sequence: TGTGCCAGCAGTTTATCGTGGACTAGCGGGAGGGCCCGTGAGACCCAGTACTTC. It specifies CASSLSWTSGRARETQYF.

The chain links TRBV19 to TRBJ1-5; unclear D gene. Germline CDR1 and CDR2: LNHDA and SQIVND (reference sequence). Between the trimmed V and J ends, which lost 1 base and 7 bases, there was a span of 11 bases. The CDR3 is 14 amino acids. For the CDR3, the DNA is TGTGCCAGTAGTATAGGGCGGGTAGGACAGCCCCAGCATTTT. Protein: CASSIGRVGQPQHF. Drawing the rest from reference TRBV19 and TRBJ1-5, the complete variable domain is DGGITQSPKYLFRKEGQNVTLSCEQNLNHDAMYWYRQDPGQGLRLIYYSQIVNDFQKGDIAEGYSVSREKKESFPLTVTSAQKNPTAFYLCASSIGRVGQPQHFGDGTRLSIL.

The chain has TRBV5-1 and TRBJ2-7; 12 bases agree with TRBD1. Germline CDR1 and CDR2: SGHRS and YFSETQ. This CDR3 has 18 amino acids. J was trimmed by 0 bases and V by 6 bases; bases with no gene match: 13. Here the CDR3 reads CASTARGTGGSLSYEQYF. The CDR3 coding sequence is TGCGCCAGCACTGCCCGCGGGACAGGGGGCTCCCTCTCCTACGAGCAGTACTTC.

The gene calls are TRBV14 and TRBJ1-1; 8 nucleotides align to TRBD1. Germline V gene lookup returns CDR1 SGHDN and CDR2 FVKESK. This CDR3 has 15 amino acids. With 1 base clipped from V and 3 bases from J, the junction kept 4 bases outside the gene matches. In DNA form, the CDR3 reads TGTGCCAGCAGCCAAGGGACAGGGAGGGACACTGAAGCTTTCTTT. Its protein product is CASSQGTGRDTEAFF.

The V gene is TRBV5-4, the J gene TRBJ2-5; 9 bases align to TRBD1. The CDR3 length is 13 residues. Trimming took 4 bases from V and 5 from J; bases not matched to a gene: 3. The germline V gene encodes CDR1 SGHNT and CDR2 YYREEE (reference sequence). The CDR3 here is CASSPTGGETQYF. The CDR3 nucleotides are TGTGCCAGCAGCCCAACAGGGGGCGAGACCCAGTACTTC.

This chain uses TRBV7-6 with TRBJ2-3; 9 positions agree with TRBD2. After removal of 2 bases from V and 5 bases from J, the junction contained 5 bases not matched to a gene. The CDR3 covers 15 residues. Germline CDR1 is SGHVS and CDR2 is FNYEAQ. The CDR3 DNA sequence: TGTGCCAGCAGCTTATTAGCGGGGGACCTAGATACGCAGTATTTT. Translation: CASSLLAGDLDTQYF.

The chain links TRBV2 to TRBJ1-5; D remains unclear. CDR1 is SNHLY and CDR2 is FYNNEI in the germline V gene. Trimming took 6 bases from V and 6 from J, leaving 15 bases between them. The CDR3 is 14 amino acids. The CDR3 region is CASSEPKTGQPQHF. The CDR3 nucleotides read TGTGCCAGCAGCGAGCCGAAGACGGGTCAGCCCCAGCATTTT.

The V gene is TRBV5-4, the J gene TRBJ2-1; D is perhaps TRBD2 (6 bases). Germline V CDR1 and CDR2: SGHNT, YYREEE (reference sequence). This CDR3 comprises 14 residues. Trimming shortened V by 4 bases and J by 5 bases, and 13 bases separated the two germline ends. For the CDR3, the DNA is TGTGCCAGCAGCAATATCACTAGCCACAATGAGCAGTTCTTC. This encodes CASSNITSHNEQFF.

The genes are TRBV6-4 and TRBJ2-3, with TRBD1 matching over 10 bases. V lost 4 bases to trimming and J lost 4 bases; unmatched junction nucleotides: 2. CDR3 length: 14 residues. Germline CDR1 reads MRHNA; CDR2 reads SNTAGT. CDR3 sequence (DNA): TGTGCCAGCAGTGTGGACAGGGGGGCAGATACGCAGTATTTT. Translating gives CASSVDRGADTQYF.

The chain combines TRBV9 with TRBJ2-5, with 7 bases matching TRBD2. The length of the CDR3 is 11 residues. The germline CDR1 and CDR2 sequences are SGDLS and YYNGEE. Losses at the gene ends were 4 bases for V and 7 bases for J; bases not matched to a gene: 1. For the CDR3, the DNA is TGTGCCAGCAGCCCGGGGGGGACCCAGTACTTC. Its protein product is CASSPGGTQYF.

The chain recombines TRBV11-2 with TRBJ2-3; 10 bases map to TRBD2. V shed 5 bases and J 0 bases; nucleotides not matched to a gene: 11. The CDR3 is 18 residues long. Per the germline V gene, CDR1 is SGHAT and CDR2 is FQNNGV. CDR3 sequence reads: CASSPPGASGRSTDTQYF. The CDR3 DNA sequence: TGTGCCAGCAGCCCCCCGGGGGCTAGCGGGAGAAGCACAGATACGCAGTATTTT.